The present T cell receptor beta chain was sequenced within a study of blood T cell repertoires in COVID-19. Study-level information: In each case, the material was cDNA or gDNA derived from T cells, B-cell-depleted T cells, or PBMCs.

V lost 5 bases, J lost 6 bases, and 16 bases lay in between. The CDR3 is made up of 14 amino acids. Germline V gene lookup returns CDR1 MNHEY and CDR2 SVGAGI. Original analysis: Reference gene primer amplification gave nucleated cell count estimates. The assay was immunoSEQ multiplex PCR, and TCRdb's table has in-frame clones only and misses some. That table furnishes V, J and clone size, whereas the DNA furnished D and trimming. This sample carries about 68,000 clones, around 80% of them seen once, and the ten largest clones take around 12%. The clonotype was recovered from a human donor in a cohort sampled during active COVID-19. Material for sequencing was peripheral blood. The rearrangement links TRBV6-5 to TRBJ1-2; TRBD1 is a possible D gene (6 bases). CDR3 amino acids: CASSRTGTAHGYTF. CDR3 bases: TGTGCCAGCAGTCGAACAGGGACCGCTCATGGCTACACCTTC.